The clone carrying this T cell receptor beta chain appeared once. These data come from a study of blood T cell repertoires in COVID-19. Produced via immunoSEQ multiplex PCR; TCRdb's table is partial and in-frame only. The data show 50,000 to 70,000 clones, around nine tenths seen once. The germline V gene has CDR1 SGHTA and CDR2 FQGNSA. CDR3 size: 15 residues. V shed 5 bases and J shed 3 bases, with 14 bases lying between them. The material sequenced was peripheral blood. This receptor was taken from a human donor with active COVID-19. The donor label of this sample is uncertain. The rearrangement uses TRBV7-2 and TRBJ1-3; D possibly corresponds to TRBD1 (5 bases). CDR3 coding DNA: TGTGCCAGCAGCCTCCTCCAGGGAATTGGAAACACCATATATTTT. It specifies CASSLLQGIGNTIYF.